A selection of T cell receptor beta chains follows, all from one sample in a study of cytomegalovirus exposure and HLA in healthy donors. Sequencing used immunoSEQ multiplex PCR; TCRdb keeps in-frame clones, though not all of them. The sample lists nearly 95,000 clones; 63% were seen once. Sequencing was performed on PBMCs. Source of these receptors: a woman aged 30 to 39 in good health and CMV-seronegative. Each CDR3 is given with its conserved first and last residue. The D gene is left open where the match is weak. Only part of the rows carry a size: once, few, many, or a class if the clone is expanded.

d_call: NA
j_call: TRBJ2-5
clone_size: NA
v_call: TRBV5-1
cdr3_nt: TGCGCCAGCAGCTCGGGCAGGGGAGGGGAAGAGACCCAGTACTTC
cdr3_aa: CASSSGRGGEETQYF

d_call: NA
j_call: TRBJ2-5
clone_size: NA
v_call: TRBV7-2
cdr3_nt: TGTGCCAGCAGCACTGGGAGGCAAGAGACCCAGTACTTC
cdr3_aa: CASSTGRQETQYF

d_call: TRBD1
j_call: TRBJ2-7
clone_size: NA
v_call: TRBV5-4
cdr3_nt: TGTGCCAGCAGTCGTGGGGGACAGGTCTCCTACGAGCAGTACTTC
cdr3_aa: CASSRGGQVSYEQYF

d_call: NA
j_call: TRBJ1-1
clone_size: NA
v_call: TRBV28
cdr3_nt: TGTGCCAGCAGCCTAGGAGGGAACACTGAAGCTTTCTTT
cdr3_aa: CASSLGGNTEAFF

d_call: NA
j_call: TRBJ1-3
clone_size: NA
v_call: TRBV28
cdr3_nt: TGTGCCAGCAGTTTATTGGGACAAGGAAACACCATATATTTT
cdr3_aa: CASSLLGQGNTIYF

d_call: TRBD1
j_call: TRBJ1-3
clone_size: NA
v_call: TRBV28
cdr3_nt: TGTGCCAGCAGTCCCCCGGGACAGGGATACACCATATATTTT
cdr3_aa: CASSPPGQGYTIYF

d_call: NA
j_call: TRBJ1-3
clone_size: few
v_call: TRBV2
cdr3_nt: TGTGCCAGCAGTGAGGGGGCCCCAGTAGGAAACACCATATATTTT
cdr3_aa: CASSEGAPVGNTIYF

d_call: TRBD1
j_call: TRBJ1-6
clone_size: NA
v_call: TRBV4-1
cdr3_nt: TGCGCCAGCAGCCAAGGAGGGGACAGGGGACTTTATTCACCCCTCCACTTT
cdr3_aa: CASSQGGDRGLYSPLHF

d_call: TRBD1
j_call: TRBJ1-4
clone_size: NA
v_call: TRBV13
cdr3_nt: TGTGCCAGCAGCTTAGGACAGGGGGCGGATGAAAAACTGTTTTTT
cdr3_aa: CASSLGQGADEKLFF

d_call: NA
j_call: TRBJ1-4
clone_size: NA
v_call: TRBV5-1
cdr3_nt: TGCGCCAGCAGCTGGGACTCACAAGGCCAGACTAATGAAAAACTGTTTTTT
cdr3_aa: CASSWDSQGQTNEKLFF

d_call: NA
j_call: TRBJ2-2
clone_size: NA
v_call: TRBV7-3
cdr3_nt: TGTGCCAGCAGATCAACTTACGGGGAGCTGTTTTTT
cdr3_aa: CASRSTYGELFF

d_call: TRBD2
j_call: TRBJ2-3
clone_size: NA
v_call: TRBV2
cdr3_nt: TGTGCCAGCAGTAGTAAGCGGGGAAGCACAGATACGCAGTATTTT
cdr3_aa: CASSSKRGSTDTQYF

d_call: TRBD2
j_call: TRBJ2-3
clone_size: NA
v_call: TRBV7-3
cdr3_nt: TGTGCCAGCAGCTCCCTCGGACTAGCGGGAGGGCCAGATACGCAGTATTTT
cdr3_aa: CASSSLGLAGGPDTQYF

d_call: NA
j_call: TRBJ2-1
clone_size: NA
v_call: TRBV15
cdr3_nt: TGTGCCACCAGCAGCTTAGTTAGCTATGAGCAGTTCTTC
cdr3_aa: CATSSLVSYEQFF

d_call: NA
j_call: TRBJ2-7
clone_size: few
v_call: TRBV29-1
cdr3_nt: TGCAGCGTTACGATCGGTTACGAGCAGTACTTC
cdr3_aa: CSVTIGYEQYF

d_call: NA
j_call: TRBJ2-1
clone_size: NA
v_call: TRBV27
cdr3_nt: TGTGCCAGCAGCAAAACTCTAGCGAGCTCCTACAATGAGCAGTTCTTC
cdr3_aa: CASSKTLASSYNEQFF

d_call: NA
j_call: TRBJ2-5
clone_size: NA
v_call: TRBV7-2
cdr3_nt: TGTGCCAGCAGCTTAGCGTCGAGTGTTCTGACGAGGGAGACCCAGTACTTC
cdr3_aa: CASSLASSVLTRETQYF

d_call: TRBD1
j_call: TRBJ2-3
clone_size: NA
v_call: TRBV19
cdr3_nt: TGTGCCAGTAGTATAATGGGACAGGGCGTAGATACGCAGTATTTT
cdr3_aa: CASSIMGQGVDTQYF

d_call: NA
j_call: TRBJ2-3
clone_size: NA
v_call: TRBV10-2
cdr3_nt: TGCGCCAGCTCAGGTGGAGGAGAAGGACGCACTACGCAGTATTTT
cdr3_aa: CASSGGGEGRTTQYF

d_call: NA
j_call: TRBJ1-5
clone_size: few
v_call: TRBV6-6
cdr3_nt: TGTGCCACCAAGGAACGGGTGCAGGGCTTTCAGCCCCAGCATTTT
cdr3_aa: CATKERVQGFQPQHF

d_call: NA
j_call: TRBJ1-1
clone_size: NA
v_call: TRBV5-4
cdr3_nt: TGTGCCAGCAGCTCCTCGAGCCACACTGAAGCTTTCTTT
cdr3_aa: CASSSSSHTEAFF

d_call: TRBD2
j_call: TRBJ2-5
clone_size: NA
v_call: TRBV19
cdr3_nt: TGTGCCAGTAGTATCCTAGCGGGGCAGGGGACCCAGTACTTC
cdr3_aa: CASSILAGQGTQYF

d_call: NA
j_call: TRBJ2-5
clone_size: NA
v_call: TRBV14
cdr3_nt: TGTGCCAGCAGTCTCCTTGGGGTAGGGGAGGCCCAGTACTTC
cdr3_aa: CASSLLGVGEAQYF

d_call: NA
j_call: TRBJ1-1
clone_size: once
v_call: TRBV7-9
cdr3_nt: TGTGCCAGCAGCTTAGCACACCTCTCTGAAGCTTTCTTT
cdr3_aa: CASSLAHLSEAFF

d_call: NA
j_call: TRBJ2-7
clone_size: NA
v_call: TRBV28
cdr3_nt: TGTGCCAGCGATATAATAAGGCACAGGAAGCATGACGAGCAGTACTTC
cdr3_aa: CASDIIRHRKHDEQYF

d_call: TRBD1
j_call: TRBJ1-3
clone_size: NA
v_call: TRBV29-1
cdr3_nt: TGCAGCGCTGCCACCTTTACAGGGGGACCTGGAAACACCATATATTTT
cdr3_aa: CSAATFTGGPGNTIYF

d_call: NA
j_call: TRBJ2-5
clone_size: NA
v_call: TRBV2
cdr3_nt: TGTGCCAGCGCGCAGCGCCGAACCTGGAAGACCCAGTACTTC
cdr3_aa: CASAQRRTWKTQYF

d_call: NA
j_call: TRBJ1-2
clone_size: few
v_call: TRBV19
cdr3_nt: TGTGCCAGTAGTACGCAGGGTAACTATGGCTACACCTTC
cdr3_aa: CASSTQGNYGYTF

d_call: TRBD1
j_call: TRBJ1-5
clone_size: NA
v_call: TRBV7-9
cdr3_nt: TGTGCCAGCAGCCCTGGACAGGGAAATCAGCCCCAGCATTTT
cdr3_aa: CASSPGQGNQPQHF

d_call: NA
j_call: TRBJ2-3
clone_size: NA
v_call: TRBV30
cdr3_nt: TGTGCCTGGAGACTTTCTAGTGCTAGCACAGATACGCAGTATTTT
cdr3_aa: CAWRLSSASTDTQYF

d_call: TRBD1
j_call: TRBJ1-2
clone_size: NA
v_call: TRBV7-6
cdr3_nt: TGTGCCAGCAGACCCGGGACAGGGGGCGGCTACACCTTC
cdr3_aa: CASRPGTGGGYTF

d_call: NA
j_call: TRBJ1-5
clone_size: NA
v_call: TRBV12-5
cdr3_nt: TGTGCTAGTGCCCGGTTTGGTCAGCCCCAGCATTTT
cdr3_aa: CASARFGQPQHF

d_call: NA
j_call: TRBJ1-3
clone_size: NA
v_call: TRBV28
cdr3_nt: TGTGCCAGCAGTTTGGGCAGCACCTTCTCTGGAAACACCATATATTTT
cdr3_aa: CASSLGSTFSGNTIYF

d_call: NA
j_call: TRBJ2-7
clone_size: NA
v_call: TRBV6-5
cdr3_nt: TGTGCCAGCAGTTACGAAGCCGGTTTACCCTACGAGCAGTACTTC
cdr3_aa: CASSYEAGLPYEQYF

d_call: NA
j_call: TRBJ1-2
clone_size: NA
v_call: TRBV27
cdr3_nt: TGTGCCAGCAGCCCCGGAGGGCGGCGCTTTGATGGCTACACCTTC
cdr3_aa: CASSPGGRRFDGYTF

d_call: TRBD2
j_call: TRBJ2-1
clone_size: NA
v_call: TRBV25-1
cdr3_nt: TGTGCCAGCAGTGAGTCAGCGGGGGTATCCTACAATGAGCAGTTCTTC
cdr3_aa: CASSESAGVSYNEQFF

d_call: TRBD2
j_call: TRBJ2-7
clone_size: once
v_call: TRBV19
cdr3_nt: TGTGCCAGTAGCTTGACTAGCGGGAGAACCTACGAGCAGTACTTC
cdr3_aa: CASSLTSGRTYEQYF

d_call: TRBD1
j_call: TRBJ1-4
clone_size: NA
v_call: TRBV9
cdr3_nt: TGTGCCAGCAGCGATACAGGGGCAGCTAATGAAAAACTGTTTTTT
cdr3_aa: CASSDTGAANEKLFF

d_call: NA
j_call: TRBJ1-4
clone_size: NA
v_call: TRBV2
cdr3_nt: TGTGCCAGCAGACAGGCGGTTAATGAAAAACTGTTTTTT
cdr3_aa: CASRQAVNEKLFF

d_call: TRBD1
j_call: TRBJ1-1
clone_size: NA
v_call: TRBV7-9
cdr3_nt: TGTTCCAGCAGCGCACGGGACAGGGGGCTGGTTGGCACTGAAGCTTTCTTT
cdr3_aa: CSSSARDRGLVGTEAFF

d_call: NA
j_call: TRBJ2-7
clone_size: NA
v_call: TRBV21-1
cdr3_nt: TGTGCCAGCACCCGACTACGGCTTTCCTACGAGCAGTACTTC
cdr3_aa: CASTRLRLSYEQYF

d_call: TRBD1
j_call: TRBJ2-1
clone_size: NA
v_call: TRBV7-2
cdr3_nt: TGTGCCAGCAGTTTTCCGGGACAGGGTTCCAATGAGCAGTTCTTC
cdr3_aa: CASSFPGQGSNEQFF

d_call: NA
j_call: TRBJ1-1
clone_size: NA
v_call: TRBV9
cdr3_nt: TGTGCCAGCAGCGTAGGGAGCAGAGTGAACACTGAAGCTTTCTTT
cdr3_aa: CASSVGSRVNTEAFF

d_call: TRBD1
j_call: TRBJ1-5
clone_size: NA
v_call: TRBV5-5
cdr3_nt: TGTGCCAGCAGCCGACAGGGTGGGCTTAGCAATCAGCCCCAGCATTTT
cdr3_aa: CASSRQGGLSNQPQHF

d_call: NA
j_call: TRBJ1-6
clone_size: NA
v_call: TRBV6-5
cdr3_nt: TGTGCCAGCAGTTCCTTTAGCGATTCACCCCTCCACTTT
cdr3_aa: CASSSFSDSPLHF

d_call: TRBD1
j_call: TRBJ2-7
clone_size: NA
v_call: TRBV11-1
cdr3_nt: TGTGCCAGCAGCTTTGATGGGGACAGAGAATTCTACGAGCAGTACTTC
cdr3_aa: CASSFDGDREFYEQYF

d_call: TRBD1
j_call: TRBJ2-2
clone_size: NA
v_call: TRBV28
cdr3_nt: TGTGCCAGCAGTTTAAGGGAAGGACAGGGGACCGGGGAGCTGTTTTTT
cdr3_aa: CASSLREGQGTGELFF

d_call: TRBD1
j_call: TRBJ2-2
clone_size: NA
v_call: TRBV6-5
cdr3_nt: TGTGCCAGCAGCCGACAGGGACCCGGGGAGCTGTTTTTT
cdr3_aa: CASSRQGPGELFF

d_call: NA
j_call: TRBJ1-3
clone_size: NA
v_call: TRBV27
cdr3_nt: TGTGCCAGCAGTTTACTCGGGGTCCCTGGAAACACCATATATTTT
cdr3_aa: CASSLLGVPGNTIYF

d_call: TRBD1
j_call: TRBJ2-1
clone_size: few
v_call: TRBV11-2
cdr3_nt: TGTGCCAGCAGCCCAATGGACAGGAGGAATGAGCAGTTCTTC
cdr3_aa: CASSPMDRRNEQFF

d_call: TRBD1
j_call: TRBJ1-1
clone_size: NA
v_call: TRBV7-9
cdr3_nt: TGTGCCAGCAGCCCTCTGGACAGGGCCGCTGAAGCTTTCTTT
cdr3_aa: CASSPLDRAAEAFF

d_call: NA
j_call: TRBJ1-2
clone_size: NA
v_call: TRBV5-5
cdr3_nt: TGTGCCAGCAGCTTGGGGACACGCGTCTCGAGTGGCTACACCTTC
cdr3_aa: CASSLGTRVSSGYTF

d_call: NA
j_call: TRBJ1-1
clone_size: few
v_call: TRBV5-1
cdr3_nt: TGCGCCAGCGGGGCAGGAATGAACACTGAAGCTTTCTTT
cdr3_aa: CASGAGMNTEAFF

d_call: NA
j_call: TRBJ2-2
clone_size: NA
v_call: TRBV6-1
cdr3_nt: TGTGCCAGCAGTGATTACGGGAAGAACACCGGGGAGCTGTTTTTT
cdr3_aa: CASSDYGKNTGELFF

d_call: TRBD1
j_call: TRBJ1-1
clone_size: few
v_call: TRBV5-4
cdr3_nt: TGTGCCAGCAGTAGGGGGCTCGCCCTGAACACTGAAGCTTTCTTT
cdr3_aa: CASSRGLALNTEAFF

d_call: TRBD1
j_call: TRBJ2-7
clone_size: NA
v_call: TRBV6-1
cdr3_nt: TGTGCCAGCATACGTAGACAGGGAACGGGCGAGCAGTACTTC
cdr3_aa: CASIRRQGTGEQYF

d_call: NA
j_call: TRBJ1-5
clone_size: NA
v_call: TRBV4-1
cdr3_nt: TGCGCCAGCAGCCGGGGGCCATTAGAAGCCCAGCATTTT
cdr3_aa: CASSRGPLEAQHF

d_call: TRBD1
j_call: TRBJ1-5
clone_size: NA
v_call: TRBV9
cdr3_nt: TGTGCCAGCAGCGCAGGGACAGCTAACAATCAGCCCCAGCATTTT
cdr3_aa: CASSAGTANNQPQHF

d_call: NA
j_call: TRBJ1-5
clone_size: NA
v_call: TRBV29-1
cdr3_nt: TGCAGCGTCCAATTCAGTGGTGGCAATCAGCCCCAGCATTTT
cdr3_aa: CSVQFSGGNQPQHF